The next 19 T cell receptor beta chains were all read from a single sample in a study of shared clonotypes between healthy human individuals. The protocol was immunoSEQ multiplex PCR, while the TCRdb copy is restricted to in-frame clones and leaves out a portion. This sample has under 1 million clones, with almost 95% found just once. CD45RO negativity and positive selection for CCR7 defined naive CD8 cells, a population that excluded terminally differentiated effector memory CD45RA+ cells. Sample: naive CD8+ T cells sorted from blood. Receptor source: a man aged 30 to 45 in good health.

J is TRBJ2-1 and V is TRBV27; D might be TRBD1 (6 bases). CDR1 and CDR2 (germline): MNHEY, SMNVEV (reference sequence). Deletions cut 5 bases from V and 3 bases from J, with 11 bases between. This CDR3 is built from 14 residues. DNA for the CDR3: TGTGCCAGCAGTCTACCGGACAGCTACAATGAGCAGTTCTTC. Residues: CASSLPDSYNEQFF.

The chain carries TRBV7-8 and TRBJ1-1, with a weak D call TRBD1 (5 bases). Germline CDR1 reads SGHVS; CDR2 reads FQNEAQ. V lost 1 base to trimming and J lost 0 bases, with 6 bases between them. CDR3 length: 14 residues. CDR3 residues: CASSLGQLNTEAFF. DNA of the CDR3: TGTGCCAGCAGCTTAGGACAGCTGAACACTGAAGCTTTCTTT.

V usage is TRBV7-6 and J usage is TRBJ2-3; D is unresolved. Germline values: CDR1 SGHVS, CDR2 FNYEAQ. The CDR3 has 18 residues. V dropped 1 base and J dropped 2 bases, with 19 bases sitting between them. CDR3 sequence reads: CASSLGVTIEPNTDTQYF. The CDR3 nucleotides are TGTGCCAGCAGCTTAGGGGTGACGATAGAGCCGAACACAGATACGCAGTATTTT.

The CDR3 protein is CASSSPDRNTEAFF. Here the CDR3 DNA reads TGTGCCAGCAGCTCCCCCGACAGGAACACTGAAGCTTTCTTT. This rearrangement joins TRBV7-6 to TRBJ1-1, with a tentative D call TRBD1 (5 bases). This CDR3 has 14 amino acids. Germline CDR1 and CDR2: SGHVS and FNYEAQ. Trimming took off 4 bases at V and 1 base at J, with 10 bases between the two ends.

The chain has TRBV29-1 and TRBJ2-5; D possibly corresponds to TRBD1 (5 bases). V lost 6 bases, J lost 2 bases, and 13 bases lay in between. The CDR3 is made up of 13 amino acids. Germline V gene lookup returns CDR1 SQVTM and CDR2 ANQGSEA. DNA for the CDR3: TGCAGCGTCGATTTTGACAGTCAAGAGACCCAGTACTTC. Protein: CSVDFDSQETQYF. Drawing the rest from reference TRBV29-1 and TRBJ2-5, the complete variable domain is SAVISQKPSRDICQRGTSLTIQCQVDSQVTMMFWYRQQPGQSLTLIATANQGSEATYESGFVIDKFPISRPNLTFSTLTVSNMSPEDSSIYLCSVDFDSQETQYFGPGTRLLVL.

The chain uses TRBV29-1 and TRBJ2-2; unclear D gene. Germline V lookup: CDR1 SQVTM, CDR2 ANQGSEA. Trimming left V 5 bases short and J 6 bases short, with 10 bases between. This CDR3 has 12 amino acids. CDR3 nucleotides: TGCAGCGTTCCCGAGGCCGCCGGGGAGCTGTTTTTT. Translated: CSVPEAAGELFF.

The J gene is TRBJ2-1, the V gene TRBV6-1, with 7 nucleotides matching TRBD2. The V segment lost 10 bases and the J segment 0 bases; nucleotides outside the gene matches: 3. This CDR3 is 13 amino acids long. Looked up from germline, CDR1 is MNHNS and CDR2 is SASEGT. The CDR3 here is CAILAVSYNEQFF. The CDR3 DNA reads TGTGCCATCCTAGCGGTCTCCTACAATGAGCAGTTCTTC.

This sequence joins TRBV5-4 and TRBJ2-1; D gene ambiguous. This CDR3 has 12 residues. The V gene lost 0 bases and the J gene lost 7 bases, with 5 bases spanning the gap. Germline-derived CDR1 and CDR2 are SGHNT and YYREEE (reference sequence). DNA for the CDR3: TGTGCCAGCAGCTTGGAAGGGAATGAGCAGTTCTTC. Its protein is CASSLEGNEQFF.

The J gene is TRBJ1-5, the V gene TRBV6-1, with 8 nucleotides matching TRBD1. The CDR3 is 15 residues long. The germline V gene encodes CDR1 MNHNS and CDR2 SASEGT. With 2 bases clipped from V and 2 bases from J, the junction kept 2 bases outside the gene matches. The CDR3 sequence: CASSETGGGNQPQHF. The CDR3, as DNA: TGTGCCAGCAGTGAAACAGGGGGTGGCAATCAGCCCCAGCATTTT.

V and J are TRBV5-5 and TRBJ2-3; D uncertain. Germline V gives CDR1 SGHKS, CDR2 YYEKEE (reference sequence). The CDR3 is 16 amino acids. The V end was cut by 5 bases, the J end by 4 bases, with 20 bases between. The CDR3 DNA is TGTGCCAGCAGGCTTACCACCTCATACCTGGCAGATACGCAGTATTTT. Protein sequence: CASRLTTSYLADTQYF.

This clone appeared once. The same CDR3 can be traced to other DNA sequences in this sample. As DNA, the CDR3 is TGTGCCAGCAGCCAAGTTTCCTACGAGCAGTACTTC. Its protein is CASSQVSYEQYF. The rearrangement links TRBV14 to TRBJ2-7, with D unresolved. CDR3 length: 12 amino acids. Trimming left V 1 base short and J 1 base short, with 2 bases between. The germline CDR1 and CDR2 sequences are SGHDN and FVKESK. Together with reference TRBV14 and TRBJ2-7, the CDR3 gives the full variable domain: EAGVTQFPSHSVIEKGQTVTLRCDPISGHDNLYWYRRVMGKEIKFLLHFVKESKQDESGMPNNRFLAERTGGTYSTLKVQPAELEDSGVYFCASSQVSYEQYFGPGTRLTVT.

V usage is TRBV7-8 and J usage is TRBJ2-7; D is undetermined. V gave up 1 base and J gave up 5 bases, with 9 bases separating them. Per germline, CDR1 SGHVS and CDR2 FQNEAQ. CDR3 length equals 13 residues. CDR3 residues: CASSLVRSHEQYF. Here the CDR3 DNA reads TGTGCCAGCAGCTTAGTTCGGTCCCACGAGCAGTACTTC.

The rearrangement links TRBV4-3 to TRBJ2-1; tentatively, D is TRBD2 (6 bases). The V end was cut by 3 bases, the J end by 7 bases, with 13 bases between. CDR1 LGHNA and CDR2 YSLEER come from the germline V gene. The CDR3 loop spans 14 amino acids. CDR3 sequence: CASSQPGVYNEQFF. The CDR3 DNA sequence: TGCGCCAGCAGCCAGCCGGGAGTTTATAATGAGCAGTTCTTC.

The rearrangement uses TRBV7-9 and TRBJ2-7, with 7 bases matching TRBD2. The CDR3 totals 17 residues. CDR1 and CDR2 (germline): SEHNR, FQNEAQ (reference sequence). V shed 5 bases and J 0 bases; nucleotides not matched to a gene: 13. The CDR3 nucleotides read TGTGCCAGCAGCCCCAAAGAGGGCGGGGGAAGCTCCTACGAGCAGTACTTC. It codes for CASSPKEGGGSSYEQYF.

The chain joins TRBV7-9 to TRBJ2-1, with 11 positions matching TRBD2. CDR1 and CDR2 from the germline V gene are SEHNR and FQNEAQ (reference sequence). The CDR3 totals 15 residues. The V segment lost 6 bases and the J segment 7 bases; nucleotides outside the gene matches: 8. Written as DNA, the CDR3 is TGTGCCAGCAGTCTTCTAGCGGGAGGCAGGAATGAGCAGTTCTTC. The encoded protein is CASSLLAGGRNEQFF. Full variable domain (rest looked up from reference TRBV7-9 and TRBJ2-1): DTGVSQNPRHKITKRGQNVTFRCDPISEHNRLYWYRQTLGQGPEFLTYFQNEAQLEKSRLLSDRFSAERPKGSFSTLEIQRTEQGDSAMYLCASSLLAGGRNEQFFGPGTRLTVL.

The chain has TRBV6-1 and TRBJ2-7, with D tentatively TRBD1 or TRBD2 (5 bases each). CDR1 and CDR2 (germline): MNHNS, SASEGT. This CDR3 is built from 17 residues. Trimming shortened V by 2 bases and J by 3 bases, and 20 bases separated the two germline ends. CDR3 nucleotides: TGTGCCAGCAGTGAACTTAAGGGAACTAGGGGAGTCTACGAGCAGTACTTC. This translates into CASSELKGTRGVYEQYF.

The J gene is TRBJ1-5, the V gene TRBV6-1; D is undetermined. The CDR3 loop spans 15 amino acids. Germline V CDR1 and CDR2: MNHNS, SASEGT. The germline V and J ends were trimmed by 2 bases and 0 bases, with 8 bases remaining between them. The CDR3 here is CASSEQAYSNQPQHF. The CDR3 DNA reads TGTGCCAGCAGTGAACAGGCGTATAGCAATCAGCCCCAGCATTTT.

The table lists this clone with many counts. The chain employs TRBV6-4 and TRBJ2-1, with 14 positions matching TRBD2. Unmatched junction bases numbered 4, after V lost 4 bases and J lost 8 bases. Per germline, CDR1 MRHNA and CDR2 SNTAGT. There are 15 residues in the CDR3. The DNA of the CDR3 is TGTGCCAGCAGTGTCGGGACTAGCGGGAGTTATGAGCAGTTCTTC. It translates to CASSVGTSGSYEQFF.

V gene TRBV11-2 combines with J gene TRBJ1-4; D is unclear. The CDR3 consists of 13 residues. With 2 bases removed from V and 6 bases from J, the gap between germline ends came to 7 bases. Germline V CDR1 and CDR2: SGHAT, FQNNGV. CDR3 sequence: CASSLISYEKLFF. For the CDR3, the DNA is TGTGCCAGCAGCTTAATTAGTTATGAAAAACTGTTTTTT.